The clone carrying this T cell receptor beta chain has only a few counts. Its antigen is as yet unknown. The data were taken from a study of regulatory T cells in long-lasting Graves disease. Study as a whole: Persistence in Graves' disease denoted antithyroid drug use beyond 5 years alongside positive TSH receptor antibodies. Study results and caveats: Samples came from peripheral blood alone, without thyroid tissue.

The CDR3 length is 11 residues. Trimming cost V 1 base and J 13 bases, with 10 bases left between them. Time point specified: persistent/refractory GD, antithyroid drugs over 5 years with positive TRAb. From PBMCs, RNA was extracted and then used to make the TCR library. An endocrinology unit in Xi'an, China, supplied the patients. The EDTA tubes were filled with about 9 milliliters of drawn peripheral blood. HTBI primers from iRepertoire and Arm-PCR of CDR3 regions yielded the TCR beta libraries. TCRdb fed the multiplex PCR reads into MiXCR, producing one record per CDR3 protein. The data show around 460,000 distinct CDR3 sequences, with about 20% seen just once and about an eighth held by the top ten.

The material was peripheral blood mononuclear cells (PBMCs), obtained when the disease was refractory, from a patient treated with antithyroid drugs. The J gene is TRBJ2-5, the V gene TRBV12-3 or TRBV12-4; maybe TRBD1 (6 bases). The receptor's source is a female donor with Graves disease. The CDR3 region is CASSLGQGSYF. CDR3 DNA sequence: TGTGCCAGCAGTTTAGGGCAGGGGTCGTACTTC.